Sequencing of this T cell receptor (beta chain) was carried out in a study of blood T cell repertoires in COVID-19. About the research overall: T cells, B-cell-depleted T cells, or PBMCs supplied cDNA or gDNA.

The V gene lost 2 bases and the J gene lost 3 bases, with 11 bases spanning the gap. The CDR3 covers 15 residues. CDR1 MNHEY and CDR2 SVGEGT come from the germline V gene. This clone was counted a few times. In the original workflow: Amplification of reference gene primers was used by the study to estimate nucleated cell counts. Measured with immunoSEQ multiplex PCR; TCRdb has only the in-frame clones, and not every one. D and trimming were read from the DNA, whereas the V and J calls and clone size are those reported in that table. The data contain about 190,000 clones, around 80% of them seen just once; the ten biggest clones take up 20%.

This TCR was recovered from a human donor in a cohort sampled during active COVID-19. J is TRBJ1-5 and V is TRBV6-2 or TRBV6-3; D is unresolved. The sequenced material came from peripheral blood. CDR3 nucleotides: TGTGCCAGCAGTTACCCGGGAGGGAACAATCAGCCCCAGCATTTT. Protein: CASSYPGGNNQPQHF.